One TCR beta chain is described in this entry. Its antigen remains undetermined. Per-base qualities were not stored, and no clone one base away is much larger. The germline V gene encodes CDR1 SGHKS and CDR2 YYEKEE (reference sequence). Deletion took 0 bases off V and 6 bases off J, with a span of 13 bases between the germline ends. From its cysteine to its phenylalanine, the CDR3 spans 15 amino acids. Just the 45-base CDR3 DNA is kept, in frame starting at base 1. The data belong to a study of OX40 agonist ivuxolimab in advanced cancers. At the level of the whole study: The costimulatory receptor OX40 (CD134) was targeted by ivuxolimab, a fully human IgG2 agonistic monoclonal antibody. Intravenous ivuxolimab was administered to patients every 2 weeks at six dose levels: 0.01, 0.1, 0.3, 1.5, 3 and 10 mg/kg. Of the 50 to 55 patients in dose escalation, about 19 had hepatocellular carcinoma, approximately 15 had melanoma, 9 had renal cell carcinoma and 9 had head and neck cancer. The dose-escalation cohort was roughly 83% male with a mean age of roughly 60 years, ranging from roughly 20 to 80. Patients were allowed to have had prior anti-PD-1, anti-PD-L1 or anti-CTLA-4 therapy, and 40% of the dose-escalation patients had been treated with checkpoint inhibitors. Three dose-escalation patients achieved partial responses, one with hepatocellular carcinoma and two with cutaneous melanoma. Peripheral TCRbeta sequencing aimed to test whether ivuxolimab altered TCR sequence diversity and caused clonal T-cell expansion. The monotherapy dose-escalation portion (N ≈ 57 patients) of the phase I ivuxolimab trial is reported in the paper. The paper's findings and limits, for the study overall: Low levels of normalized T-cell clonal expansion were also shown by some nonresponding patients. In the 0.1-3.0 mg/kg groups, partial responders had among the lowest normalized peripheral clonal expansion, particularly in CD8+ T cells. After ivuxolimab, expanded clones were on average more numerous among CD8+ T cells than among CD4+ T cells. Clonal expansion of both CD4+ and CD8+ blood T cells was observed from baseline to week 6 at doses 0.1 to 3.0 mg/kg. Which antigens the clonally expanded peripheral T cells were specific for was not determined.

For sequencing of the TCRbeta CDR3 region, genomic DNA was extracted from the sorted cells. TCRbeta CDR3 regions were sequenced using the immunoSEQ Assay. In TCRdb, the immuneACCESS table is reduced to in-frame sequences with V and J assigned. These tables do not hold every clone; where another copy was compared, an unresolved V gene accounts for under half, and the others remain unexplained. A total of approximately 68,000 clones appear in this sample, around nine tenths of them only once. Around 0.9% of the sample is in the top ten clones. Patients with a history of autoimmune disease or receiving systemic immunosuppression were excluded from the trial. In every dose cohort, peripheral blood was drawn for TCR sequencing at baseline, cycle 4 day 1, and cycle 7 day 1. Samples came from an open-label, multicenter, first-in-human phase I dose-escalation trial of ivuxolimab. The trial enrolled adults with locally advanced or metastatic head and neck squamous cell, hepatocellular, melanoma or renal cell carcinoma. Before TCR sequencing, CD4+ T cells and CD8+ T cells from peripheral blood were sorted into separate populations.

Source: CD4+ or CD8+ T cells sorted from blood, taken in a trial of the OX40 agonist ivuxolimab. The chain was built from TRBV5-5 and TRBJ1-5, with the D segment identity uncertain. The TCR comes from an adult with an advanced solid tumor such as melanoma, head and neck, liver or kidney cancer. The CDR3 region reads CASSLERQPGQPQHF. The nucleotide sequence is TGTGCCAGCAGCTTGGAGCGGCAGCCCGGTCAGCCCCAGCATTTT.